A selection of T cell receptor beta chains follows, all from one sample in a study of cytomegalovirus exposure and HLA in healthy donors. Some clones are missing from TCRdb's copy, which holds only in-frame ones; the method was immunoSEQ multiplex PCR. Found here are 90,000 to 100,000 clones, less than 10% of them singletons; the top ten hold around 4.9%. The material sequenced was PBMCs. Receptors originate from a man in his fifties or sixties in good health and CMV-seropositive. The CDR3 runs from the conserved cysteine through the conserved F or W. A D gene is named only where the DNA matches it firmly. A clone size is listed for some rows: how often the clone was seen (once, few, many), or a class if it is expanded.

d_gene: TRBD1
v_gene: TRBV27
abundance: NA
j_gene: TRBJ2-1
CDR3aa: CASRRTGGYNEQFF
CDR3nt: TGTGCCAGCAGACGGACAGGGGGCTACAATGAGCAGTTCTTC

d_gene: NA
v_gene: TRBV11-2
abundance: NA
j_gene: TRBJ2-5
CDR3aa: CASSSGGRGETQYF
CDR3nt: TGTGCCAGCAGCTCGGGCGGCAGGGGAGAGACCCAGTACTTC

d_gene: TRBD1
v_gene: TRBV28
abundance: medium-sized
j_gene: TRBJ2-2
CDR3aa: CASRHTGTGGTGELFF
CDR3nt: TGTGCCAGCAGACATACCGGGACAGGGGGCACCGGGGAGCTGTTTTTT

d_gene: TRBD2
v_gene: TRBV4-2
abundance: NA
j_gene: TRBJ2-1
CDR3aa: CASSQSSGSVNEQFF
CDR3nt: TGTGCCAGCAGCCAAAGTAGCGGGAGTGTGAATGAGCAGTTCTTC

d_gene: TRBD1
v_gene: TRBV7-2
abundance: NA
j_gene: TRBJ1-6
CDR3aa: CASSPDRGRHLYSPLHF
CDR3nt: TGTGCCAGCAGCCCGGACAGGGGGCGACATCTATACTCACCCCTCCACTTT

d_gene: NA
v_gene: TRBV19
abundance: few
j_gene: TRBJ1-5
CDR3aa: CASSRGGSNQPQHF
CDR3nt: TGTGCCAGTAGTAGGGGCGGAAGCAATCAGCCCCAGCATTTT

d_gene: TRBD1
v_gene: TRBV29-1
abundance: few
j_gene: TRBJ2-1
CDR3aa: CSVNRGSGNEQFF
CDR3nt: TGCAGCGTAAACAGGGGCAGTGGCAATGAGCAGTTCTTC

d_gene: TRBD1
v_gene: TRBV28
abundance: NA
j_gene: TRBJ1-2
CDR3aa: CASRSAGTGLGYTF
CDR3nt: TGTGCCAGCAGGTCTGCCGGGACAGGGCTTGGCTACACCTTC

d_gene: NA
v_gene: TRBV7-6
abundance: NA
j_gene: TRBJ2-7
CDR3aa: CASSPPPGLGEQYF
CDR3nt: TGTGCCAGCAGCCCACCCCCAGGGCTGGGCGAGCAGTACTTC

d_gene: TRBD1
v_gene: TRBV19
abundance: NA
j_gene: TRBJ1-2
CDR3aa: CASSTRQGVRNYGYTF
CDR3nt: TGTGCCAGTAGTACCCGACAGGGAGTTCGGAACTATGGCTACACCTTC

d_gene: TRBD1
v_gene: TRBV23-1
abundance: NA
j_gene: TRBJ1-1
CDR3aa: CASQGQIFQMNTEAFF
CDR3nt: TGCGCCAGCCAGGGACAGATTTTTCAGATGAACACTGAAGCTTTCTTT

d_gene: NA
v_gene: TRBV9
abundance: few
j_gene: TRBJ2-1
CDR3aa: CASSVSSGSGHYNEQFF
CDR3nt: TGTGCCAGCAGCGTCTCTTCGGGGTCGGGTCATTACAATGAGCAGTTCTTC

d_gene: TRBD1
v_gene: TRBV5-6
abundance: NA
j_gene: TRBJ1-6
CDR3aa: CASSLDRGDSPLHF
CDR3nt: TGTGCCAGCAGCTTGGACAGGGGAGATTCACCCCTCCACTTT

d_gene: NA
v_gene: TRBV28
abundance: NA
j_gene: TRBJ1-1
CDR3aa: CASLRHNTEAFF
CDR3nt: TGTGCCAGCCTACGACATAACACTGAAGCTTTCTTT

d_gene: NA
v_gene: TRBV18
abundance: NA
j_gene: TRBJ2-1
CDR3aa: CASSPLTGALGNEQFF
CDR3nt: TGTGCCAGCTCACCATTAACGGGAGCTCTCGGGAATGAGCAGTTCTTC

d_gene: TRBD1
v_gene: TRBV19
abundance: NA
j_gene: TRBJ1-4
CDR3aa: CASSIPTTTGDNEKLFF
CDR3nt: TGTGCCAGTAGTATCCCCACCACTACAGGGGATAATGAAAAACTGTTTTTT

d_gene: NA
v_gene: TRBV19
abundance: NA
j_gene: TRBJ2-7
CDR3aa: CASSIGRGIDEQYF
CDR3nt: TGTGCCAGTAGTATCGGTAGGGGTATCGACGAGCAGTACTTC

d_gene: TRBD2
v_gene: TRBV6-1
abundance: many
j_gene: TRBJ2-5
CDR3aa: CASSELAGGPQETQYF
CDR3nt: TGTGCCAGCAGTGAATTAGCGGGAGGACCCCAAGAGACCCAGTACTTC

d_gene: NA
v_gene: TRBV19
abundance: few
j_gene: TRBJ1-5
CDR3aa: CASSLQVGQPQHF
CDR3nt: TGTGCCAGTAGTCTACAGGTCGGGCAGCCCCAGCATTTT

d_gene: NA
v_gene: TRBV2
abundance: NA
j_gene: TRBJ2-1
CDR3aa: CASKRGDNEQFF
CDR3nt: TGTGCCAGCAAGCGCGGTGACAATGAGCAGTTCTTC

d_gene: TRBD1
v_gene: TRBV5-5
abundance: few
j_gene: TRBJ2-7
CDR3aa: CASSFLRDSFYEQYF
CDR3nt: TGTGCCAGCAGCTTTCTCCGGGACAGCTTCTACGAGCAGTACTTC

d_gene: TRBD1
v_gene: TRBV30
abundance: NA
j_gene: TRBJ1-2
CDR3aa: CASGDSLYGYTF
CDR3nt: TGTGCCTCCGGGGACAGTCTCTATGGCTACACCTTC

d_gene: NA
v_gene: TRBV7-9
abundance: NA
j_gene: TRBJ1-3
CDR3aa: CASSLAQENTIYF
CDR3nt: TGTGCCAGCAGCTTGGCCCAGGAAAACACCATATATTTT

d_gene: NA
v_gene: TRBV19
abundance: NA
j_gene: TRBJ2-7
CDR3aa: CASSSRHRGIRTYEQYF
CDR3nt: TGTGCCAGTAGTTCGCGACACCGGGGTATCAGAACATACGAGCAGTACTTC

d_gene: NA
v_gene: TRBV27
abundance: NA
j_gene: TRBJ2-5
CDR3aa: CASSLSPLGETQYF
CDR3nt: TGTGCCAGCAGTTTATCGCCCCTCGGAGAGACCCAGTACTTC

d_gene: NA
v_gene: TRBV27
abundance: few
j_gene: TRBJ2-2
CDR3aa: CASSLSPPINTGELFF
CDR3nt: TGTGCCAGCAGTTTATCACCCCCTATAAACACCGGGGAGCTGTTTTTT

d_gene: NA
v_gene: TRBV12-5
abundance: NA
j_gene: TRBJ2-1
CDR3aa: CASGLGAGASRDEQFF
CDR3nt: TGTGCTAGTGGTTTGGGGGCAGGGGCTAGTCGGGACGAGCAGTTCTTC

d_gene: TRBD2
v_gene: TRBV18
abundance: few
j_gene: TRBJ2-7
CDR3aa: CASSPHPVTSGYEQYF
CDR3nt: TGTGCCAGCTCACCACATCCCGTGACTAGCGGGTACGAGCAGTACTTC

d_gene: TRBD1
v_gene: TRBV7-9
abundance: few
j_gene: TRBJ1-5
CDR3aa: CASSRDRDDQPQHF
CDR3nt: TGTGCCAGCAGCAGGGACAGGGATGATCAGCCCCAGCATTTT

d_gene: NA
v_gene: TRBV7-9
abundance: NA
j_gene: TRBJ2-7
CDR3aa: CASSEGWGRSAYEQYF
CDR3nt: TGTGCCAGCAGCGAAGGATGGGGCAGGAGCGCCTACGAGCAGTACTTC

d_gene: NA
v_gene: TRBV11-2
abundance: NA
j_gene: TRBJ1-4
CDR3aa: CASSPSSGEEKLFF
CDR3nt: TGTGCCAGCAGCCCGAGCTCCGGGGAGGAAAAACTGTTTTTT

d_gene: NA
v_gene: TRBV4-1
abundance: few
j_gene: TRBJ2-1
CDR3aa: CASNVGGLEKHEQFF
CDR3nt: TGCGCCAGCAATGTCGGAGGGCTAGAAAAGCATGAGCAGTTCTTC

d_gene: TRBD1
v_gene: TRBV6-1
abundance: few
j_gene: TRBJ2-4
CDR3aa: CASSEMGQGNIQYF
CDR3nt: TGTGCCAGCAGTGAAATGGGACAGGGAAACATTCAGTACTTC

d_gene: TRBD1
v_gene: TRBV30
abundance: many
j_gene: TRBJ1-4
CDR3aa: CAWSVSGGTEKLFF
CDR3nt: TGTGCCTGGAGTGTATCAGGGGGGACTGAAAAACTGTTTTTT

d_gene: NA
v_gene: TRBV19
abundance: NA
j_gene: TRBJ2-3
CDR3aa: CASSIRQGTDTQYF
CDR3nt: TGTGCCAGTAGTATCCGGCAGGGGACAGATACGCAGTATTTT

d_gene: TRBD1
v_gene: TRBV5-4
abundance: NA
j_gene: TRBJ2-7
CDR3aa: CASSLAPGQGSDEQYF
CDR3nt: TGTGCCAGCAGCTTGGCCCCGGGACAGGGGAGCGACGAGCAGTACTTC

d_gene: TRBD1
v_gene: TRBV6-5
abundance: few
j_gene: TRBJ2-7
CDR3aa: CASSFQGASAYEQYF
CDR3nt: TGTGCCAGCAGTTTCCAGGGGGCAAGCGCCTACGAGCAGTACTTC

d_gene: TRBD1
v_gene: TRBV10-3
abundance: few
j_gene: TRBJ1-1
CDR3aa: CAISGTGGYSTEAFF
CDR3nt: TGTGCCATCAGTGGGACAGGGGGGTATAGCACTGAAGCTTTCTTT

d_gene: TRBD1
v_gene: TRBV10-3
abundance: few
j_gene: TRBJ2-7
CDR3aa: CATGQGTAYEQYF
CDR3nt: TGTGCCACCGGACAGGGGACCGCCTACGAGCAGTACTTC

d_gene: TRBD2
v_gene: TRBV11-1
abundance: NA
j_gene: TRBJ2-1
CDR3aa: CASSLAAAGGPHSEQFF
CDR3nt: TGTGCCAGCAGCTTAGCGGCCGCGGGAGGGCCACACAGTGAGCAGTTCTTC

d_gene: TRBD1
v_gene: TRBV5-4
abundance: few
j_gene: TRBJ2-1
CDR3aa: CASTADRGVTSYNEQFF
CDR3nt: TGTGCCAGCACTGCGGACAGGGGGGTAACCTCCTACAATGAGCAGTTCTTC

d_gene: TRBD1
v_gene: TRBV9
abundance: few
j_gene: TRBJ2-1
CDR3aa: CASSVRGTGGNEQFF
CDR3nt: TGTGCCAGCAGCGTACGAGGGACAGGGGGTAATGAGCAGTTCTTC

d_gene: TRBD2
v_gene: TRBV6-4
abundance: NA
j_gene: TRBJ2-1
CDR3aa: CASSPGTSDFSYNEQFF
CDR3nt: TGTGCCAGCAGTCCAGGGACTAGCGACTTTTCCTACAATGAGCAGTTCTTC

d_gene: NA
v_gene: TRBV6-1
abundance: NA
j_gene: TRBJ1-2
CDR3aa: CASSEWRLNYGYTF
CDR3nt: TGTGCCAGCAGTGAATGGAGGCTTAACTATGGCTACACCTTC

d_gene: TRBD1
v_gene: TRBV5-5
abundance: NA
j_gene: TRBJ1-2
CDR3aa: CASSYTPGTGPYGYTF
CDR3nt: TGTGCCAGCAGCTACACCCCCGGGACAGGGCCCTATGGCTACACCTTC

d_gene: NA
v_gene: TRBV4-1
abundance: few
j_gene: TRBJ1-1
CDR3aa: CASSQVILMNTEAFF
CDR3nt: TGCGCCAGCAGCCAAGTAATACTTATGAACACTGAAGCTTTCTTT

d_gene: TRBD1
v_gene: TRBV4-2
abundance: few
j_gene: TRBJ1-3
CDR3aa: CASSQVSDRFSSGNTIYF
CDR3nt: TGTGCCAGCAGCCAAGTTTCGGACAGGTTCAGCTCTGGAAACACCATATATTTT

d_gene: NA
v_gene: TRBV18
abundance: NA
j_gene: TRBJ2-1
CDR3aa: CASSPLLGPEVAQFF
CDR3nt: TGTGCCAGCTCACCATTACTAGGGCCAGAAGTTGCGCAGTTCTTC

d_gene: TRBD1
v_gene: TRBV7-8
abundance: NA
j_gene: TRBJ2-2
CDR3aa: CATRGRLRNTGELFF
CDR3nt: TGTGCCACCAGGGGGCGGCTGAGGAACACCGGGGAGCTGTTTTTT

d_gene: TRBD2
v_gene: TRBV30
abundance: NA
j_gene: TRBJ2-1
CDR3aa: CAWSVGSGSPSYNEQFF
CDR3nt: TGTGCCTGGAGTGTTGGTAGCGGGAGCCCCTCCTACAATGAGCAGTTCTTC

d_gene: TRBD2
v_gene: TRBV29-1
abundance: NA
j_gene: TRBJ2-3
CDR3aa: CSVGGGRATDTQYF
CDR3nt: TGCAGCGTTGGTGGCGGGAGGGCCACAGATACGCAGTATTTT

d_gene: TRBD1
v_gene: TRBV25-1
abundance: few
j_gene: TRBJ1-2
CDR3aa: CASSGTGVGGYTF
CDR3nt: TGTGCCAGCAGCGGGACAGGGGTGGGTGGCTACACCTTC

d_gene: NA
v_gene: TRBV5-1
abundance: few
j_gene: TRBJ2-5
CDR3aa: CASSLDRETQYF
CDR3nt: TGCGCCAGCAGCTTGGATCGAGAGACCCAGTACTTC